This is a list of T cell receptor beta chains from one sample in a study of early T cells in non-severe SARS-CoV-2 infection. MiXCR, applied by TCRdb to the 5' RACE reads, yields one record per CDR3 protein. The data contain tens of thousands of distinct CDR3 sequences, about 12% of them seen just once; the ten biggest clones take up around 4.8%. The sample consisted of whole blood, taken at baseline. The receptor set was obtained from an adult who was a healthcare worker with PCR-confirmed SARS-CoV-2 infection or an uninfected control (not recorded which). Both conserved end residues are part of each CDR3. Each record gives: D gene, J gene, clone size, V gene, CDR3 protein, CDR3 DNA. A D gene is named only where the DNA matches it firmly. Not all rows give a size; the values are once, few, many and, for expanded clones, a class.

>TRBD1|TRBJ1-1|-|TRBV18
CASSLTGEDTEAFF
TGTGCCAGCTCACTGACAGGGGAGGACACTGAAGCTTTCTTT
>-|TRBJ2-7|-|TRBV11-2
CASSLGGRAYEQYF
TGTGCCAGCAGCTTGGGCGGCAGGGCCTACGAGCAGTACTTC
>-|TRBJ1-2|many|TRBV19
CASSPEGSTYGYTF
TGTGCCAGTAGTCCCGAAGGGTCAACTTATGGCTACACCTTC
>-|TRBJ2-1|many|TRBV6-6
CASSYSMVAKGTGEQFF
TGTGCCAGCAGTTACTCCATGGTGGCCAAGGGGACCGGTGAGCAGTTCTTC
>TRBD2|TRBJ2-2|-|TRBV3-1
CASSQDGGRAGELFF
TGTGCCAGCAGCCAAGATGGCGGGAGGGCCGGGGAGCTGTTTTTT
>-|TRBJ2-2|-|TRBV2
CASSWVQANTGELFF
TGTGCCAGCAGCTGGGTCCAAGCTAACACCGGGGAGCTGTTTTTT
>-|TRBJ1-1|few|TRBV20-1
CSASPRTSLLGPMNTEAFF
TGCAGTGCTAGTCCCCGGACTAGTCTTTTGGGACCTATGAACACTGAAGCTTTCTTT
>TRBD1|TRBJ1-1|-|TRBV29-1
CSARTGDTEAFF
TGCAGCGCACGGACAGGGGACACTGAAGCTTTCTTT
>-|TRBJ2-7|few|TRBV12-3/TRBV12-4
CASSFGRAYEQYF
TGTGCCAGCAGTTTCGGGCGTGCATACGAGCAGTACTTC
>TRBD2|TRBJ2-7|-|TRBV3-1
CASSQVLAGAYEQYF
TGTGCCAGCAGCCAGGTACTAGCGGGGGCCTACGAGCAGTACTTC
>TRBD1|TRBJ2-7|-|TRBV5-5
CASSFSGQGGEQYF
TGTGCCAGCAGCTTCTCAGGACAGGGTGGCGAGCAGTACTTC
>-|TRBJ1-2|few|TRBV12-5
CASGLAGPADGYTF
TGTGCTAGTGGTTTGGCGGGCCCCGCGGATGGCTACACCTTC
>-|TRBJ2-7|-|TRBV2
CASSVSAYEQYF
TGTGCCAGCAGTGTTAGCGCCTACGAGCAGTACTTC
>TRBD1|TRBJ1-3|few|TRBV6-5
CASSSHGTGGNTIYF
TGTGCCAGCAGTTCTCACGGGACAGGGGGAAACACCATATATTTT
>-|TRBJ1-6|many|TRBV4-1
CASSQDFSYNSPLHF
TGCGCCAGCAGCCAAGATTTCAGTTATAATTCACCCCTCCACTTT
>-|TRBJ1-3|-|TRBV18
CASSEDGTGTTIYF
TGTGCCAGCTCAGAGGACGGAACTGGAACCACCATATATTTT
>-|TRBJ1-5|-|TRBV28
CASLPWRRGSNQPQHF
TGTGCCAGCCTACCGTGGAGGAGGGGTAGCAATCAGCCCCAGCATTTT
>TRBD2|TRBJ2-5|-|TRBV29-1
CSVGEGETQYF
TGCAGCGTGGGGGAGGGGGAGACCCAGTACTTC
>-|TRBJ1-1|-|TRBV29-1
CSVSPPAGGKNTEAFF
TGCAGCGTAAGTCCCCCGGCAGGTGGTAAGAACACTGAAGCTTTCTTT
>TRBD1|TRBJ2-7|-|TRBV5-1
CASSLQGQEERQYF
TGCGCCAGCAGCTTGCAGGGACAGGAGGAGAGGCAGTACTTC
>-|TRBJ2-7|-|TRBV12-3/TRBV12-4
CASSSLDRAYEQYF
TGTGCCAGCAGTTCCTTGGACAGAGCCTACGAGCAGTACTTC
>-|TRBJ2-5|-|TRBV20-1
CSVPARPPGPYKKTQYF
TGCAGTGTCCCAGCTAGACCACCAGGGCCCTACAAGAAGACCCAGTACTTC
>TRBD2|TRBJ2-7|-|TRBV11-2
CASSLGLPEGEQYF
TGTGCCAGCAGCTTGGGACTACCTGAAGGGGAGCAGTACTTC
>-|TRBJ1-3|many|TRBV27
CASSLSGLGPLSVDTIYF
TGTGCCAGCAGTTTATCTGGTCTGGGACCACTCTCGGTCGACACCATATATTTT
>-|TRBJ1-5|-|TRBV20-1
CSARTTGSGNQPQHF
TGCAGTGCTAGGACAACCGGGTCTGGCAATCAGCCCCAGCATTTT
>-|TRBJ1-1|-|TRBV7-9
CASSLGDMNTEAFF
TGTGCCAGCAGCTTAGGGGACATGAACACTGAAGCTTTCTTT
>-|TRBJ2-3|many|TRBV6-5
CAGPAGNRADTQYF
TGTGCCGGCCCGGCAGGGAATAGGGCAGATACGCAGTATTTT
>-|TRBJ1-6|-|TRBV12-3/TRBV12-4
CASSFALSVALHF
TGTGCCAGCAGTTTTGCCCTATCAGTGGCCCTCCACTTT
>-|TRBJ2-3|few|TRBV7-3
CASSLTSVGLNTQYF
TGTGCCAGCAGCTTAACGTCGGTGGGTCTAAATACGCAGTATTTT
>-|TRBJ1-1|-|TRBV27
CASRYSPIQGAEAFF
TGTGCCAGCAGATATTCCCCGATCCAAGGGGCTGAAGCTTTCTTT
>-|TRBJ2-5|many|TRBV6-5
CASSYSMVPGRVEETQYF
TGTGCCAGCAGTTACTCGATGGTTCCCGGGCGGGTAGAAGAGACCCAGTACTTC
>TRBD2|TRBJ2-7|-|TRBV7-2
CASSPIAGPEQYF
TGTGCCAGCAGCCCCATAGCGGGACCCGAGCAGTACTTC
>-|TRBJ1-5|-|TRBV30
CAWSVPGLGQPQHF
TGTGCCTGGAGTGTACCGGGGCTCGGTCAGCCCCAGCATTTT
>-|TRBJ2-3|many|TRBV7-6
CASSLRVQFPVDMDTQYF
TGTGCCAGCAGCTTACGGGTGCAGTTTCCGGTCGATATGGATACGCAGTATTTT
>-|TRBJ2-1|few|TRBV19
CASSPRGYNEQFF
TGTGCCAGTAGTCCGAGAGGTTACAATGAGCAGTTCTTC
>TRBD2|TRBJ2-2|many|TRBV20-1
CSAAGGVNTGELFF
TGCAGTGCCGCCGGGGGGGTGAACACCGGGGAGCTGTTTTTT
>TRBD1|TRBJ1-6|few|TRBV12-3/TRBV12-4
CASSRGTGRNSPLHF
TGTGCCAGCAGTAGGGGGACAGGGCGGAATTCACCCCTCCACTTT
>-|TRBJ2-7|many|TRBV30
CAWSRGREGNEQYF
TGTGCCTGGAGTAGGGGCAGGGAAGGAAACGAGCAGTACTTC
>TRBD1|TRBJ1-2|-|TRBV29-1
CSVPGQGVGGYTF
TGCAGCGTTCCGGGACAGGGAGTGGGTGGCTACACCTTC
>-|TRBJ2-7|many|TRBV20-1
CSARDRQGGYEQYF
TGCAGTGCTAGAGATAGGCAGGGAGGCTACGAGCAGTACTTC
>-|TRBJ2-7|few|TRBV6-5
CASTNGGKGDAQYF
TGTGCCAGCACAAACGGTGGCAAAGGGGACGCGCAGTACTTC
>-|TRBJ2-7|many|TRBV2
CASKGGRDYEQYF
TGTGCCAGCAAGGGGGGCAGGGACTACGAGCAGTACTTC
>TRBD2|TRBJ2-7|-|TRBV5-4
CASSWDSGTSGEQYF
TGTGCCAGCAGCTGGGACTCCGGGACTAGCGGCGAGCAGTACTTC
>-|TRBJ2-7|many|TRBV16
CASSQYYSYEQYF
TGTGCCAGCAGCCAATACTACAGTTACGAGCAGTACTTC
>-|TRBJ2-2|-|TRBV12-3/TRBV12-4
CASRPLTDPGELFF
TGTGCCAGCAGACCGCTAACAGATCCCGGGGAGCTGTTTTTT